A single sample is the source of the 7 T cell receptor beta chains below, sequenced in a study of CD8 T cells in Susac syndrome. When the RNA was reverse transcribed, random hexamers were used with an input of about 0.45 to 1 ug. TCRdb processed the immunoSEQ multiplex PCR reads anew with MiXCR; each CDR3 protein has one entry. The table has around 170,000 distinct CDR3 sequences, approximately 94% seen once. Sequences were obtained from CD4+ T cells from PBMCs. The receptors derive from a human donor with Susac syndrome.

The chain is built from TRBV9 and TRBJ2-1; D is unclear. V was clipped by 0 bases and J by 7 bases, with 8 bases between them. CDR3 length equals 13 residues. Germline-derived CDR1 and CDR2 are SGDLS and YYNGEE. The CDR3 protein is CASSVGPTNEQFF. The CDR3 bases are TGTGCCAGCAGCGTAGGGCCGACGAATGAGCAGTTCTTC.

The J gene is TRBJ1-5, the V gene TRBV27, with D maybe TRBD1 (5 bases). Per the germline V gene, CDR1 is MNHEY and CDR2 is SMNVEV (reference sequence). The CDR3 totals 14 residues. Trimming stripped 2 bases from V and 7 bases from J, with 12 bases between. This CDR3 reads CASSLGTGEQPQHF. The DNA of the CDR3 is TGTGCCAGCAGTTTAGGGACCGGCGAACAGCCCCAGCATTTT.

This clonotype was counted a single time. The chain employs TRBV5-6 and TRBJ2-7; 7 bases line up with TRBD1. The CDR3 runs to 13 residues. CDR1 and CDR2 from the germline V gene are SGHDT and YYEEEE. V gave up 4 bases and J gave up 6 bases; unmatched junction bases: 7. CDR3 sequence (DNA): TGTGCCAGCAGCCGAGGGGGCTCGGTCGAGCAGTACTTC. Translating gives CASSRGGSVEQYF. Complete variable domain (other parts from reference TRBV5-6 and TRBJ2-7): DAGVTQSPTHLIKTRGQQVTLRCSPKSGHDTVSWYQQALGQGPQFIFQYYEEEERQRGNFPDRFSGHQFPNYSSELNVNALLLGDSALYLCASSRGGSVEQYFGPGTRLTVT.

The V gene is TRBV30, the J gene TRBJ2-5; D is ambiguous. Germline V gene data show CDR1 as GTSNPN and CDR2 as SVGIG (reference sequence). The V end lost 0 bases, the J end lost 5 bases, and 10 bases lay between the germline ends. CDR3 length: 13 amino acids. CDR3 sequence: CAWSVEAVETQYF. CDR3 nucleotides: TGTGCCTGGAGTGTAGAGGCCGTGGAGACCCAGTACTTC.

The chain carries TRBV6-1 and TRBJ2-2, with TRBD1 matching over 8 bases. Germline loops: CDR1 MNHNS, CDR2 SASEGT. V lost 10 bases and J lost 4; bases outside the gene matches: 8. The CDR3 is 14 amino acids. The CDR3 spells CATRRDRTTGELFF. DNA for the CDR3: TGTGCCACCAGAAGGGACAGGACCACCGGGGAGCTGTTTTTT.

The chain uses TRBV7-9 and TRBJ2-3; D is undetermined. The germline V gene has CDR1 SEHNR and CDR2 FQNEAQ (reference sequence). The CDR3 spans 14 residues. V lost 2 bases and J 4 bases, leaving 10 bases between the germline ends. CDR3 in DNA: TGTGCCAGCAGCTTATTAGACTCCTCAGATACGCAGTATTTT. Translation gives CASSLLDSSDTQYF.

J is TRBJ2-7 and V is TRBV27; no clear D gene. The ends were cut back, 2 bases at V and 2 bases at J, with 13 bases in the middle. The CDR3 spans 15 residues. CDR1 is MNHEY, CDR2 SMNVEV, per germline (reference sequence). The CDR3 DNA reads as TGTGCCAGCAGTTTAGCCTTTAGCCGAACCTACGAGCAGTACTTC. Protein product: CASSLAFSRTYEQYF.